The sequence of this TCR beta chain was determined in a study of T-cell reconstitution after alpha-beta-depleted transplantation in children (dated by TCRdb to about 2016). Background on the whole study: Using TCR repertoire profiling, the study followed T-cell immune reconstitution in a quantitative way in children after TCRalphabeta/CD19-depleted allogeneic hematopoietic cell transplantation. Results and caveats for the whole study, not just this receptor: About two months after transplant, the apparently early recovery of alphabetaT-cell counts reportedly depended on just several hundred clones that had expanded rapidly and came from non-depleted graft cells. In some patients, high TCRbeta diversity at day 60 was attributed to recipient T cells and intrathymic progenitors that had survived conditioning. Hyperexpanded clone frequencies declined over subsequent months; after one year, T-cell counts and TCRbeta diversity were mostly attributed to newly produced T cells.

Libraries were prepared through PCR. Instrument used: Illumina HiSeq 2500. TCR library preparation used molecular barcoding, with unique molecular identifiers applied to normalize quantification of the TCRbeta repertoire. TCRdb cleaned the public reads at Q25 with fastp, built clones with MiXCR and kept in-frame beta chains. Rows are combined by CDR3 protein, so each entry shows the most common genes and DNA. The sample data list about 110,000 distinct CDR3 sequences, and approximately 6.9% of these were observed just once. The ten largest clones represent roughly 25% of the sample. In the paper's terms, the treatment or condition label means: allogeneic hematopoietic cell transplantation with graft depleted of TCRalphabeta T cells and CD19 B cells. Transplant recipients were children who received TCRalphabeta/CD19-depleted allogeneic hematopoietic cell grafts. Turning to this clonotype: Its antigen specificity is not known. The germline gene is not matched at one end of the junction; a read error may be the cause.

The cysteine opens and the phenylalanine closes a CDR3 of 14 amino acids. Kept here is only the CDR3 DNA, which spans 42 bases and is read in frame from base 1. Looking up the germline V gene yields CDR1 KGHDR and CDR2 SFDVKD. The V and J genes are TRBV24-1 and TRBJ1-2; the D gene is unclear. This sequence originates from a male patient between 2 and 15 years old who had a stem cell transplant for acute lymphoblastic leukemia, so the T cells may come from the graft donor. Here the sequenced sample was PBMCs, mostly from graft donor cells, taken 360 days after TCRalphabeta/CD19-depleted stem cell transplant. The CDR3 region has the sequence CATSEAPLYYGYSF. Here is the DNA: TGTGCCACCAGTGAAGCACCTCTCTACTATGGCTACTCCTTC.